These T cell receptor beta chains were read from a single sample in a study of T cell clones after liver transplantation. Assay: immunoSEQ multiplex PCR; the TCRdb copy retains only in-frame clones and omits some. This sample has roughly 100,000 clones, with 80% to 85% found just once. Source: CD4+ T cells from blood, taken before liver transplant. The receptors stem from a human donor who received a liver transplant. Both conserved end residues are part of each CDR3. A D gene is named only where the DNA matches it firmly. Clone size appears in some rows only: once, few, many, or a class for an expanded clone.

clone_size d_call j_call v_call cdr3_nt cdr3_aa
. TRBD1 TRBJ1-1 TRBV4-2 TGTGCCAGCAGCGATCACAGGGGGATGAACACTGAAGCTTTCTTT CASSDHRGMNTEAFF
. . TRBJ2-7 TRBV2 TGTGCCAGCAGGATTTCGGGAAACTACGAGCAGTACTTC CASRISGNYEQYF
. . TRBJ1-4 TRBV30 TGTGCCTGGAGTGTCGGACCTCCATCTGAAAAACTGTTTTTT CAWSVGPPSEKLFF
. TRBD2 TRBJ2-5 TRBV18 TGTGCCAGCTCGACTAGCGGGGGTCCGGGGGAGACCCAGTACTTC CASSTSGGPGETQYF
. TRBD2 TRBJ2-2 TRBV5-1 TGCGCCAGCAGCGTAGAGACTAGCGGTCTCGGGGAGCTGTTTTTT CASSVETSGLGELFF
. . TRBJ2-1 TRBV5-1 TGCGCCAGCAGCTCCTTACTAAATGAGCAGTTCTTC CASSSLLNEQFF
. . TRBJ2-5 TRBV12-2 TGTGCAAGTCGCTTAGGCCGGGACCACCCCCAAGAGACCCAGTACTTC CASRLGRDHPQETQYF
. TRBD2 TRBJ2-3 TRBV19 TGTGCCAGTATGGAGACTAGCGGCCTTACGCAGTATTTT CASMETSGLTQYF
. . TRBJ2-2 TRBV4-1 TGCGCCAGCAGCAAGCGACTCTCCGGGGAGCTGTTTTTT CASSKRLSGELFF
. . TRBJ2-7 TRBV27 TGTGCCAGCAGACTGGGGGGGGCGAGGAACGAGCAGTACTTC CASRLGGARNEQYF
. . TRBJ1-1 TRBV6-5 TGTGCCAGCACCAAGAGATTGGGTGAAGCTTTCTTT CASTKRLGEAFF
. . TRBJ2-7 TRBV15 TGTGCCACCAGCAGAGATTATCAAGTCTACGAGCAGTACTTC CATSRDYQVYEQYF
. TRBD1 TRBJ2-3 TRBV28 TGTGCCAGCAGTTTGTTGATAGAGGGGGCAAGCACAGATACGCAGTATTTT CASSLLIEGASTDTQYF
. . TRBJ2-2 TRBV29-1 TGCAGCGTTGAAACCTCGGGAGTCGGGGAGCTGTTTTTT CSVETSGVGELFF
. TRBD2 TRBJ2-2 TRBV5-1 TGCGCCAGCAGCTTGAGAGGACTAGCGGGAGTTGACGGGGAGCTGTTTTTT CASSLRGLAGVDGELFF
. TRBD2 TRBJ2-3 TRBV7-2 TGTGCCAGCAGCTTACGGGGGGGCAGAGGCACAGATACGCAGTATTTT CASSLRGGRGTDTQYF
. TRBD1 TRBJ1-5 TRBV28 TGTGCCAGCAGCCGTGGTGACAGGGGATATCAGCCCCAGCATTTT CASSRGDRGYQPQHF
. . TRBJ2-7 TRBV7-2 TGTGCCAGCAGCGTGGGCCTATACGAGCAGTACTTC CASSVGLYEQYF
. TRBD1 TRBJ1-6 TRBV7-9 TGTGCCAGCAGCCCCCGGGACAGGGGTTATAATTCACCCCTCCACTTT CASSPRDRGYNSPLHF
. . TRBJ1-1 TRBV6-5 TGTGCCAGCAGCCTAGGACGGAGGAACACTGAAGCTTTCTTT CASSLGRRNTEAFF
few . TRBJ2-7 TRBV20-1 TGCAGTGCTTCTCCCGTGTCTGAGCAGTACTTC CSASPVSEQYF
. TRBD2 TRBJ2-1 TRBV28 TGTGCCAGCAGTTTCAGACTAGCGGTCTACAATGAGCAGTTCTTC CASSFRLAVYNEQFF
. TRBD1 TRBJ2-2 TRBV30 TGTGCCTGGGGCAGGGGGCGAACCGGGGAGCTGTTTTTT CAWGRGRTGELFF
few . TRBJ1-3 TRBV7-8 TGTGCCAGCAGCTTAGTGGGCGGTGGAAACACCATATATTTT CASSLVGGGNTIYF
. TRBD1 TRBJ1-4 TRBV7-2 TGTGCCAGCAGCGCCCGACAGGGTCGGGATGAAAAACTGTTTTTT CASSARQGRDEKLFF
. . TRBJ1-1 TRBV7-8 TGTGCCAGCAGCTTAGGGGGGGGAACTGAAGCTTTCTTT CASSLGGGTEAFF
. . TRBJ2-5 TRBV20-1 TGCAGTGCTAGCGATAAAGAGACCCAGTACTTC CSASDKETQYF
. . TRBJ2-5 TRBV5-1 TGCGCCAGCAGCTTGTCTGGGGCGGTTTCTTTAGAGACCCAGTACTTC CASSLSGAVSLETQYF
. . TRBJ2-5 TRBV28 TGTGCCAGCAGGTCAGGGGTACTCGGGACCCAGTACTTC CASRSGVLGTQYF
. . TRBJ1-6 TRBV10-3 TGTGCCACCTCGGGAAACTATAATTCACCCCTCCACTTT CATSGNYNSPLHF
. . TRBJ1-1 TRBV15 TGTGCCACCAGCGGCGGGCCTCAAGGGTACACTGAAGCTTTCTTT CATSGGPQGYTEAFF
few . TRBJ1-1 TRBV5-1 TGCGCCAGCAGCTTGTATCAGGGGAACACTGAAGCTTTCTTT CASSLYQGNTEAFF
. . TRBJ1-1 TRBV28 TGTGCCAGCAGTCCTTCTCCCACTGATACGAACACTGAAGCTTTCTTT CASSPSPTDTNTEAFF
. TRBD1 TRBJ1-4 TRBV5-1 TGCGCCAGCGGCCGGGACAGGGCTAATGAAAAACTGTTTTTT CASGRDRANEKLFF
. . TRBJ2-5 TRBV14 TGTGCCAGCAGCCAGCCTGTGAGTAGTCAAGAGACCCAGTACTTC CASSQPVSSQETQYF
. TRBD1 TRBJ1-1 TRBV5-4 TGTGCCAGCAGCCCGGGACAGTTTCCCACTGAAGCTTTCTTT CASSPGQFPTEAFF
. . TRBJ1-5 TRBV5-5 TGTGCCAGCAGCTTGAGAGGGGAGGAGCAGCCCCAGCATTTT CASSLRGEEQPQHF
. . TRBJ1-4 TRBV7-2 TGTGCCAGCAGCTTAGAGCGCGAGAAAACTAATGAAAAACTGTTTTTT CASSLEREKTNEKLFF
. . TRBJ1-3 TRBV6-1 TGTGCCAGCAGTGTTGTCGCAAGCTCTGGAAACACCATATATTTT CASSVVASSGNTIYF
. TRBD1 TRBJ1-5 TRBV11-1 TGTGCCAGCAGCCCGGGACAGGCGGGGGGCAATCAGCCCCAGCATTTT CASSPGQAGGNQPQHF
. TRBD1 TRBJ2-4 TRBV5-1 TGCGCCAGCAGCCTTGGGACAGGGACAAACATTCAGTACTTC CASSLGTGTNIQYF
once TRBD1 TRBJ2-7 TRBV6-5 TGTGCCAGCAAGGGACAGACCTACGAGCAGTACTTC CASKGQTYEQYF
. . TRBJ1-4 TRBV5-6 TGTGCCAGCAGACCGGGATGGGGCGGGGGATCTAATGAAAAACTGTTTTTT CASRPGWGGGSNEKLFF
. TRBD1 TRBJ1-5 TRBV6-1 TGTGCCAGCAGTGACTGGACAGGGAGTCAGCCCCAGCATTTT CASSDWTGSQPQHF
. TRBD1 TRBJ1-2 TRBV19 TGTGCCAGTATACCGACAGGGAGATACTATGGTGGCTACACCTTC CASIPTGRYYGGYTF
once . TRBJ2-7 TRBV18 TGTGCCAGCTCACCGCCAGGGGGGGACTACGAGCAGTACTTC CASSPPGGDYEQYF
. . TRBJ2-6 TRBV7-2 TGTGCCAGCAGCTTGGCAGGGTGGGGCTCTGGGGCCAACGTCCTGACTTTC CASSLAGWGSGANVLTF
. TRBD1 TRBJ1-1 TRBV27 TGTGCCAGCAGAAAGACTGGACAGGGGACTGAAGCTTTCTTT CASRKTGQGTEAFF
. . TRBJ2-1 TRBV30 TGTGCCTGGAGCAGGGGGGGGTTCTACAATGAGCAGTTCTTC CAWSRGGFYNEQFF
. TRBD1 TRBJ2-2 TRBV7-6 TGTGCCAGCAGCCACGACAGGGGGTGGACCGGGGAGCTGTTTTTT CASSHDRGWTGELFF